These T cell receptor beta chains were read from a single sample in a study of radiation and T cells in renal cell carcinoma. Using immunoSEQ multiplex PCR, the repertoire was profiled, and TCRdb retains in-frame clones only, with some absent. In the table there are about 150,000 clones, approximately 90% of which are singletons. The specimen comprised blood, sampled from a patient whose treatment included radiotherapy and nephrectomy. The receptors here all came from a woman in her 50s with renal cell carcinoma. Both conserved end residues are trimmed from each CDR3. Not all rows give a size; the values are once, few, many and, for expanded clones, a class.

TRBV18	TRBJ1-4	-	ASSATGHNEKLF
TRBV14	TRBJ2-1	few	ASSQGGWLSSYNEQF
TRBV18	TRBJ1-6	-	ASSLTGGDSPLH
TRBV2	TRBJ1-1	-	ASSLNTEAF
TRBV7-9	TRBJ2-3	-	ASSSKLGRRGTDTQY
TRBV5-1	TRBJ2-1	-	ASSLDSGGAFEQF
TRBV5-6	TRBJ2-7	-	ASSLFWTLGSYEQY
TRBV18	TRBJ1-2	-	ASSPSGGANYGYT
TRBV9	TRBJ2-5	-	ASSVGTGSLQETQY
TRBV7-3	TRBJ2-7	-	ASSLHRGGEQY
TRBV4-3	TRBJ1-3	-	ASSQDASSGNTIY
TRBV5-8	TRBJ1-5	-	ASSLGTGNQPQH
TRBV2	TRBJ1-1	-	ASRDRAPNTEAF
TRBV7-9	TRBJ1-1	-	ASSSGHFGDGNTEAF
TRBV2	TRBJ2-7	-	ASLTPYEQY
TRBV19	TRBJ1-2	once	ASNTGGSGYT
TRBV5-4	TRBJ2-2	-	ASSRPGGQGVAGELF
TRBV5-4	TRBJ1-2	-	ASSFSGKDGYT